The rows below give T cell receptor beta chains drawn from one sample of a study of preoperative IRX-2 immunotherapy in early breast cancer. Produced via immunoSEQ multiplex PCR; TCRdb's table is partial and in-frame only. The data contain about 32,000 clones, under 85% of them singletons. The sample consisted of lymph node tissue, taken from a patient treated with IRX-2 immunotherapy. The receptors originated from a human donor with breast cancer. The CDR3 runs from the conserved cysteine through the conserved F or W. Only some rows state a clone size, as once, few, many or a class for expanded clones.

.,TRBV11-3,TRBJ2-2,CASSPGLGIDTGELFF
.,TRBV28,TRBJ1-5,CASSPPTGGRPQHF
.,TRBV19,TRBJ2-7,CASSIGLAGLYEQYF
.,TRBV6-7,TRBJ1-3,CASSEGISSGNTIYF
.,TRBV28,TRBJ1-4,CASSWTNEKLFF
.,TRBV6-8,TRBJ2-2,CASSYSLAGAATGELFF
.,TRBV5-1,TRBJ2-1,CASSLEASSWDNEQFF
.,TRBV29-1,TRBJ2-1,CSVLGAPPYNEQFF
few,TRBV6-8,TRBJ2-7,CASKSRPGIYEQYF
.,TRBV19,TRBJ1-6,CASSTAGVSPLHF
medium-sized,TRBV6-8,TRBJ2-1,CASSSRQPLSSYNEQFF
.,TRBV29-1,TRBJ1-1,CSGRQGPTEAFF
.,TRBV6-4,TRBJ1-5,CASRATVLNQPQHF
.,TRBV11-1,TRBJ2-3,CASKMTGWTDTQYF
.,TRBV6-8,TRBJ2-4,CASSPPTSIAAKNIQYF
.,TRBV10-2,TRBJ2-2,CASTLVRTGELFF
.,TRBV19,TRBJ1-5,CASSINRGNQPQHF
.,TRBV19,TRBJ1-4,CASSIGLPEKLFF
.,TRBV28,TRBJ1-4,CASSFSGTGDEKLFF
.,TRBV25-1,TRBJ1-3,CASSGGPGRRGNTIYF
.,TRBV18,TRBJ1-2,CASSPGTGTYGYTF
few,TRBV30,TRBJ2-1,CAWSVEGNEQFF